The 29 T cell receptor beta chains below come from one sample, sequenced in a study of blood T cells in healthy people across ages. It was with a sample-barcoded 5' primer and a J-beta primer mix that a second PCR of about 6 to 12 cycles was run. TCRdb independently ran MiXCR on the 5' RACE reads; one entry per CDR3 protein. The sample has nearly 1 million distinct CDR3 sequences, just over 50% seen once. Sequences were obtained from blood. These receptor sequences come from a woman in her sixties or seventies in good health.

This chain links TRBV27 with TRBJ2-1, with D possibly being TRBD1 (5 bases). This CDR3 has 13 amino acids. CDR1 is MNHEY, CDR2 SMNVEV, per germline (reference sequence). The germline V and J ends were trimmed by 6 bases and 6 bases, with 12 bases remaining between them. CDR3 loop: CASSPTVPNEQFF. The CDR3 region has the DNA TGTGCCAGCAGCCCGACAGTCCCCAATGAGCAGTTCTTC.

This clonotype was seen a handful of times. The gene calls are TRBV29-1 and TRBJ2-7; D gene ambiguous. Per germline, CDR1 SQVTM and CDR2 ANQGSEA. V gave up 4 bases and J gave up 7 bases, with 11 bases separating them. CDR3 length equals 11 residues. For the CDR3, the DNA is TGCAGCGTTGTTGCAACTCTTGAGCAGTACTTC. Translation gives CSVVATLEQYF.

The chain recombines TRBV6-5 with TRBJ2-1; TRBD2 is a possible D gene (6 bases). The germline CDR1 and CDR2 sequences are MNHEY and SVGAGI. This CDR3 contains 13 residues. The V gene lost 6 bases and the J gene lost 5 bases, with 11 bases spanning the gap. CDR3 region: CASRSSGHNEQFF. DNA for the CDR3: TGTGCCAGCAGAAGTAGCGGCCACAATGAGCAGTTCTTC.

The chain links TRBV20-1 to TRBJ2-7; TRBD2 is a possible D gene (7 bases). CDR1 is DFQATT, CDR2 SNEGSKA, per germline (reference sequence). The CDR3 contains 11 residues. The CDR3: CSAAKGGGQYF. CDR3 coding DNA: TGCAGCGCCGCCAAAGGGGGGGGGCAGTACTTC.

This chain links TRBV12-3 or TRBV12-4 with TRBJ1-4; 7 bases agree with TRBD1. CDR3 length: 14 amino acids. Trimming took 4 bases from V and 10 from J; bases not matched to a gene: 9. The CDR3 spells CASSSISGTVKLFF. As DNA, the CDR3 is TGTGCCAGCAGTTCCATATCTGGGACAGTAAAACTGTTTTTT.

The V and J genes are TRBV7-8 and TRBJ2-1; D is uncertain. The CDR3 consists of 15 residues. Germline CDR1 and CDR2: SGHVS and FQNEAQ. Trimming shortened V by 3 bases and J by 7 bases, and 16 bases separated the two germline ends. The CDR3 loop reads CASSFSLGPGNEQFF. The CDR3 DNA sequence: TGTGCCAGCAGCTTCTCCCTAGGGCCTGGGAATGAGCAGTTCTTC.

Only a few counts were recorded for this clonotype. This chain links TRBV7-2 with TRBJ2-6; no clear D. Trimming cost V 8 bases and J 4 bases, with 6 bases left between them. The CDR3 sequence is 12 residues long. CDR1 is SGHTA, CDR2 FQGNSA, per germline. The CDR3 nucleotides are TGTGCCAGCCTTGCCGGGGCCAACGTCCTGACTTTC. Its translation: CASLAGANVLTF. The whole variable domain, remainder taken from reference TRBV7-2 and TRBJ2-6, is GAGVSQSPSNKVTEKGKDVELRCDPISGHTALYWYRQSLGQGLEFLIYFQGNSAPDKSGLPSDRFSAERTGGSVSTLTIQRTQQEDSAVYLCASLAGANVLTFGAGSRLTVL.

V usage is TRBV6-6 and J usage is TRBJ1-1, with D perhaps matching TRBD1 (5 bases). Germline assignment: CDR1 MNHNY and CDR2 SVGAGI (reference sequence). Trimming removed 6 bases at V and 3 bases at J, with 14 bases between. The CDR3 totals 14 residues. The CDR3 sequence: CASSSRPGDTEAFF. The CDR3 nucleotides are TGTGCCAGCAGCTCCCGACCGGGGGACACTGAAGCTTTCTTT.

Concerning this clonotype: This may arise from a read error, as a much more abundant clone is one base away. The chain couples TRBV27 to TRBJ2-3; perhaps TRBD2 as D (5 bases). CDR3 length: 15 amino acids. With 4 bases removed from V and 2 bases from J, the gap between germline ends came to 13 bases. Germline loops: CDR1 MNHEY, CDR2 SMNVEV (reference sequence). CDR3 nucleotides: TGTGCCAGCAGTTCCCTGACTAACAACACAGATACGCAGTATTTT. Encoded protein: CASSSLTNNTDTQYF.

CDR3 coding DNA: TGTGCCAGCAGTTACTTGGCCGCGGGTAACACTGAAGCTTTCTTT. It codes for CASSYLAAGNTEAFF. The chain recombines TRBV6-5 with TRBJ1-1; D not resolved. This CDR3 contains 15 residues. Germline CDR1 is MNHEY and CDR2 is SVGAGI. Trimming removed 1 base from V and 2 bases from J, with 11 bases in between.

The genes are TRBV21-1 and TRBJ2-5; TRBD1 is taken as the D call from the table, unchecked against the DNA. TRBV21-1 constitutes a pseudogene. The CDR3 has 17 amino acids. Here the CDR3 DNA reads TGTGCCAGCAGCTCAAACGCCGGTGGACAGGGGCGAGAGACCCAGTACTTC. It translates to CASSSNAGGQGRETQYF.

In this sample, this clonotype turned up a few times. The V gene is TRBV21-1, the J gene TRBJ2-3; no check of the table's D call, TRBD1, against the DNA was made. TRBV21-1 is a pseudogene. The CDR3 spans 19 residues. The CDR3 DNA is TGTGCCAGCAGCAAAGAGGGGGTAGGATTGGGCGGCAGCACAGATACGCAGTATTTT. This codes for CASSKEGVGLGGSTDTQYF.

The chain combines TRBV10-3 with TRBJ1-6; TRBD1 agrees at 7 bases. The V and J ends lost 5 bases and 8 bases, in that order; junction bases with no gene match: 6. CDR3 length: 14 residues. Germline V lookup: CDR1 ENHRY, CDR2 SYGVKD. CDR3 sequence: CAISLQGSDSPLHF. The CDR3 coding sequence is TGTGCCATCAGTTTACAGGGGTCAGATTCACCCCTCCACTTT.

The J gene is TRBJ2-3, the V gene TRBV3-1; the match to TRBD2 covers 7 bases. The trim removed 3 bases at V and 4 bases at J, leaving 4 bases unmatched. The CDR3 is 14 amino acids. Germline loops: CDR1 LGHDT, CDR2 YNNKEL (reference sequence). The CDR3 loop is CASSHGTTPDTQYF. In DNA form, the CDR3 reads TGTGCCAGCAGCCACGGGACTACTCCAGATACGCAGTATTTT.

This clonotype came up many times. Here the CDR3 reads CAAGPVAAYEQYF. CDR3 DNA: TGTGCCGCCGGGCCTGTGGCGGCCTACGAGCAGTACTTC. The V and J genes are TRBV6-1 and TRBJ2-7; D remains unclear. The germline gives CDR1 MNHNS, CDR2 SASEGT. The V and J ends lost 11 bases and 2 bases respectively, with 16 bases between them. The CDR3 is made up of 13 amino acids.

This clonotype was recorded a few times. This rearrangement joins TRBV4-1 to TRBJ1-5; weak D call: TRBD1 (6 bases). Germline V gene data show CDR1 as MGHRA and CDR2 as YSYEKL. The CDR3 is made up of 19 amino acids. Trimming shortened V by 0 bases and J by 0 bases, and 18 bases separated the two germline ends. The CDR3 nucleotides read TGCGCCAGCAGCCAAGATCGGTTTGGCCCAGGGGATAGCAATCAGCCCCAGCATTTT. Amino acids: CASSQDRFGPGDSNQPQHF.

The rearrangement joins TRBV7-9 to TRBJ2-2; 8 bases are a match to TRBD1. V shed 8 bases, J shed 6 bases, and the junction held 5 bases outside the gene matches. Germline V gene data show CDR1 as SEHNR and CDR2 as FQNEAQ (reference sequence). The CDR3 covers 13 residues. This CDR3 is CASVLDRAGELFF. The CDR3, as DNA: TGTGCCAGCGTGTTGGACAGGGCCGGGGAGCTGTTTTTT.

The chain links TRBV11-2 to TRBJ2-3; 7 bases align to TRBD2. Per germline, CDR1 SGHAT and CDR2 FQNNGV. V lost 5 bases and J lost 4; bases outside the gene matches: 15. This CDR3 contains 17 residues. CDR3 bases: TGTGCCAGCAGCCCGATGTTGGGGGGAGGGCCATCAGATACGCAGTATTTT. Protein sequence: CASSPMLGGGPSDTQYF.

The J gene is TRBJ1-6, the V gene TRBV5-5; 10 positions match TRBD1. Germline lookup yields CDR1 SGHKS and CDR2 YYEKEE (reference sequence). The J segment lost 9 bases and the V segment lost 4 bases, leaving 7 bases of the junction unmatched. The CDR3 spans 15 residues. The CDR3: CASSQDRGPASPLHF. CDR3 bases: TGTGCCAGCAGCCAAGACAGGGGGCCGGCTTCACCCCTCCACTTT. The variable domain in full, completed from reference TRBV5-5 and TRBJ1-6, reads DAGVTQSPTHLIKTRGQQVTLRCSPISGHKSVSWYQQVLGQGPQFIFQYYEKEERGRGNFPDRFSARQFPNYSSELNVNALLLGDSALYLCASSQDRGPASPLHFGNGTRLTVT.

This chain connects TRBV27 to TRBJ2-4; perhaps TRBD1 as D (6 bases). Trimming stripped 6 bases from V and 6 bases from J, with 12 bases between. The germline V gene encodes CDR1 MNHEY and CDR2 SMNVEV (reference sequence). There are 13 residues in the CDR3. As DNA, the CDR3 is TGTGCCAGCAGCTCTCAGGGGATAAACATTCAGTACTTC. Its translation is CASSSQGINIQYF.

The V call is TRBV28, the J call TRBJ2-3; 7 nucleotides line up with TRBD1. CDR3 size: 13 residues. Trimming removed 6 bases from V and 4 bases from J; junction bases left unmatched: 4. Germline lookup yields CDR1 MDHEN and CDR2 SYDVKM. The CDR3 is CASSFTGADTQYF. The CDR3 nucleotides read TGTGCCAGCAGCTTTACAGGGGCAGATACGCAGTATTTT.

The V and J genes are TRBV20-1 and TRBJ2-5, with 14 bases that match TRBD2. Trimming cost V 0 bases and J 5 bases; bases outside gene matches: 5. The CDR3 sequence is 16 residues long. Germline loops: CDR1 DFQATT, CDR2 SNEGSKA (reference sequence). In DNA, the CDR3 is TGCAGTGCTAGAGACTGGACTAGCGGGAGGCGTGAGACCCAGTACTTC. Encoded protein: CSARDWTSGRRETQYF.

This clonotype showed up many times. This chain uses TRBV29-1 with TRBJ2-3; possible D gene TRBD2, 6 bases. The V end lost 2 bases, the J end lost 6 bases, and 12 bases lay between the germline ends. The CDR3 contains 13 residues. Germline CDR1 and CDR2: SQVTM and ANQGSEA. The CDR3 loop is CSVEQSGRDTQYF. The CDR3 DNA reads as TGCAGCGTTGAACAGTCAGGGAGGGATACGCAGTATTTT.

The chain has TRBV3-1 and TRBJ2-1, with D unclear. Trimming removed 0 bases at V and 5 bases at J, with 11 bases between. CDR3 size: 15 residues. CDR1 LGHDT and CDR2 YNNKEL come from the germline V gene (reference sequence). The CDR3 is CASSQDRIPNNEQFF. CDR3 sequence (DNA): TGTGCCAGCAGCCAAGATCGTATTCCGAACAATGAGCAGTTCTTC.

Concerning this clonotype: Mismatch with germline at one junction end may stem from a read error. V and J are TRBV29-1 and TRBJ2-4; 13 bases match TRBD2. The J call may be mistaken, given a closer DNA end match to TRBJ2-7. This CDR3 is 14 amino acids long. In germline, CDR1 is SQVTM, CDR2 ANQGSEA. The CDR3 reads CGVHGLAGAYEQYF. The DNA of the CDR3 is TGCGGCGTCCACGGACTAGCGGGAGCTTACGAGCAGTACTTC.

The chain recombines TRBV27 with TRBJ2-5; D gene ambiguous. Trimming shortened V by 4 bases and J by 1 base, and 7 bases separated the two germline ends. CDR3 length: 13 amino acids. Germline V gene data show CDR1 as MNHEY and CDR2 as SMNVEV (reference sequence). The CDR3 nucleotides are TGTGCCAGCAGTTCCCGCCCCCAAGAGACCCAGTACTTC. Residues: CASSSRPQETQYF.

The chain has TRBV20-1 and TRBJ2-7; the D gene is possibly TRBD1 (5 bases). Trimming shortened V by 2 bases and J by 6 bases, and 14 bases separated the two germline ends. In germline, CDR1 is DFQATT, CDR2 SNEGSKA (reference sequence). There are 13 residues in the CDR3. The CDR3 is CSARKDKFSEQYF. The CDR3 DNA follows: TGCAGTGCTAGAAAGGACAAGTTTAGCGAGCAGTACTTC.

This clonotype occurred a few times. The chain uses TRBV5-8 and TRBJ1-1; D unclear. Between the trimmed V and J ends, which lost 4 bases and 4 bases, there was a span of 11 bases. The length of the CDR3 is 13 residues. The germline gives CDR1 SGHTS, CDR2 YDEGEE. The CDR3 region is CASSQLRGTEAFF. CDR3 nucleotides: TGTGCCAGCAGCCAGTTGCGGGGCACTGAAGCTTTCTTT.

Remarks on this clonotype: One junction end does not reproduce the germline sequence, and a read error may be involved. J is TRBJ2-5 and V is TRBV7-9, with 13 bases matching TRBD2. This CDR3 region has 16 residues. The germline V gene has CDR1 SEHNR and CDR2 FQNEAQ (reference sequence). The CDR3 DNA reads TGTGCCGGCAGCTTAGGGGGACTAGCGGGAAAGAATGAGCAGTACTTC. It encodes CAGSLGGLAGKNEQYF.